These 32 T cell receptor beta chains were sequenced from one sample in a study of metastatic and nonmetastatic thyroid tumors. TCRdb re-called the PCR reads via MiXCR. This sample has about 33,000 clones, with roughly a sixth found just once. All patients were treatment-naive before thyroid surgery. The material sequenced was blood. The receptors come from a male donor with papillary thyroid cancer or a benign thyroid nodule (not recorded which). Some clones in this sample may be carry-over from other donors' samples.

The chain is built from TRBV28 and TRBJ1-1; no clear D gene. From germline, CDR1 is MDHEN and CDR2 SYDVKM. V was cut by 7 bases and J by 1 base, with 13 bases left in between. The CDR3 runs to 14 residues. The CDR3 DNA follows: TGTGCCAGCATATCCCCGCCAGGGAACACTGAAGCTTTCTTT. Protein sequence: CASISPPGNTEAFF.

This clone has just a few counts. The rearrangement uses TRBV6-5 and TRBJ2-1; D is perhaps TRBD2 (5 bases). Germline lookup yields CDR1 MNHEY and CDR2 SVGAGI. The CDR3 consists of 13 residues. V lost 0 bases to trimming and J lost 8 bases, with 8 bases between them. CDR3 residues: CASSYSGRDEQFF. The DNA of the CDR3 is TGTGCCAGCAGTTACTCAGGGCGGGATGAGCAGTTCTTC.

This clone came up many times. V and J are TRBV7-8 and TRBJ2-1; D gene ambiguous. Germline CDR1 SGHVS, CDR2 FQNEAQ. With 6 bases removed from V and 8 bases from J, the gap between germline ends came to 11 bases. This CDR3 is built from 12 residues. The CDR3 nucleotides are TGTGCCAGCAGGAGGTTAATCGATGAGCAGTTCTTC. Translation: CASRRLIDEQFF. Variable domain in full (rest from reference TRBV7-8 and TRBJ2-1): GAGVSQSPRYKVAKRGQDVALRCDPISGHVSLFWYQQALGQGPEFLTYFQNEAQLDKSGLPSDRFFAERPEGSVSTLKIQRTQQEDSAVYLCASRRLIDEQFFGPGTRLTVL.

The chain employs TRBV9 and TRBJ2-3, with 15 bases aligning to TRBD2. The ends lost 7 bases at V and 0 bases at J; junction bases unmatched: 6. CDR1 is SGDLS, CDR2 YYNGEE, per germline. There are 17 residues in the CDR3. CDR3 DNA: TGTGCCAGCTCAGGACTAGCGGGAGGGTATAGCACAGATACGCAGTATTTT. Residues: CASSGLAGGYSTDTQYF.

The rearrangement uses TRBV7-9 and TRBJ2-4, with no clear D. Germline CDR1 reads SEHNR; CDR2 reads FQNEAQ (reference sequence). The V end was cut by 4 bases, the J end by 4 bases, with 11 bases between. This CDR3 comprises 14 residues. The CDR3 reads CASSSWTGKNIQYF. CDR3 DNA sequence: TGTGCCAGCAGCTCCTGGACCGGGAAAAACATTCAGTACTTC.

This clone was found many times. Other DNA sequences of this sample code for an identical CDR3. The chain is built from TRBV5-1 and TRBJ2-1, with TRBD1 identical over 9 bases. With V trimmed by 5 bases and J by 7 bases, 10 bases remained unmatched. The CDR3 sequence is 15 residues long. CDR1 and CDR2 (germline): SGHRS, YFSETQ. The CDR3 DNA reads as TGCGCCAGCAGTTCCGGGACAGGGCTCGGGAATGAGCAGTTCTTC. Translating it yields CASSSGTGLGNEQFF.

Ten or more counts support this clone. The chain recombines TRBV5-6 with TRBJ2-7; 9 positions agree with TRBD2. The trim removed 0 bases at V and 6 bases at J, leaving 10 bases unmatched. The CDR3 covers 16 residues. Per germline, CDR1 SGHDT and CDR2 YYEEEE. The CDR3 spells CASSLGLAAIIVEQYF. CDR3 nucleotide sequence: TGTGCCAGCAGCTTGGGACTAGCGGCTATAATAGTCGAGCAGTACTTC.

The V call is TRBV3-1, the J call TRBJ2-7; no definite D call. This CDR3 has 15 residues. The V and J ends lost 4 bases and 2 bases respectively, with 15 bases between them. Germline V gene sequence: CDR1 LGHDT, CDR2 YNNKEL (reference sequence). CDR3 bases: TGTGCCAGCAGCCCCCCCGTCGGGCCGACCTACGAGCAGTACTTC. This sequence encodes CASSPPVGPTYEQYF.

This clone was seen ten or more times. The rearrangement joins TRBV30 to TRBJ1-3; D unclear. The CDR3 runs to 16 residues. Deletions cut 5 bases from V and 8 bases from J, with 25 bases between. The germline V gene has CDR1 GTSNPN and CDR2 SVGIG (reference sequence). The chain's CDR3 is CAWSLLGGIRRDTIYF. The DNA for the CDR3 is TGTGCCTGGTCCCTACTCGGCGGTATACGTCGTGACACCATATATTTT. The full variable domain, in which reference TRBV30 and TRBJ1-3 provide the parts outside the CDR3, is SQTIHQWPATLVQPVGSPLSLECTVEGTSNPNLYWYRQAAGRGLQLLFYSVGIGQISSEVPQNLSASRPQDRQFILSSKKLLLSDSGFYLCAWSLLGGIRRDTIYFGEGSWLTVV.

A word on this clone: The conserved closing phenylalanine or tryptophan is absent in this CDR3, likely reflecting a read error. The limits of the CDR3 on the DNA are not certain, so only TCRdb's listed CDR3 is given. The chain is built from TRBV20-1 and TRBJ2-7; the table's D call, TRBD1, was not checked against the DNA. The CDR3 totals 14 residues, both ends included. The germline CDR1 and CDR2 sequences are DFQATT and SNEGSKA (reference sequence). CDR3 region: CSAIPPAGSYEHYS.

This clone was recorded many times. J is TRBJ2-1 and V is TRBV2; D is undetermined. Germline V CDR1 and CDR2: SNHLY, FYNNEI. The V gene lost 2 bases and the J gene lost 0 bases, with 8 bases spanning the gap. There are 15 residues in the CDR3. CDR3: CASSELVSSYNEQFF. The CDR3 DNA reads TGTGCCAGCAGTGAATTAGTGAGCTCCTACAATGAGCAGTTCTTC.

About this clone: A read error may produce the germline difference seen at one junction end. The rearrangement joins TRBV20-1 to TRBJ2-1, with 11 bases matching TRBD2. This CDR3 has 15 residues. Germline V lookup: CDR1 DFQATT, CDR2 SNEGSKA (reference sequence). CDR3 sequence reads: CSARALAGGHNEQLF. CDR3 nucleotides: TGCAGTGCTAGGGCCTTAGCGGGGGGGCACAATGAGCAGCTCTTC.

This clone was recorded at least ten times. The V gene is TRBV20-1, the J gene TRBJ1-1; no reliable D call. Per germline, CDR1 DFQATT and CDR2 SNEGSKA (reference sequence). Trimming took 0 bases from V and 4 from J, leaving 12 bases between them. The CDR3 extends over 14 amino acids. In DNA form, the CDR3 reads TGCAGTGCTAGAGATAACCCCCGAGGCACTGAAGCTTTCTTT. It codes for CSARDNPRGTEAFF.

This clone came up many times. This chain uses TRBV3-1 with TRBJ2-2; D gene unclear. CDR1 LGHDT and CDR2 YNNKEL come from the germline V gene (reference sequence). Trimming left V 6 bases short and J 5 bases short, with 7 bases between. The CDR3 is made up of 12 amino acids. The CDR3 loop reads CASRGWTGELFF. The DNA of the CDR3 is TGTGCCAGCAGGGGATGGACCGGGGAGCTGTTTTTT.

The chain is built from TRBV6-9 and TRBJ2-2; no clear D. V dropped 4 bases and J dropped 7 bases, with 4 bases sitting between them. Germline V CDR1 and CDR2: MNHGY, SVAAGI. The CDR3 extends over 11 amino acids. In nucleotides, the CDR3 is TGTGCCAGCAGTTGTGGCGGGGAGCTGTTTTTT. It translates to CASSCGGELFF.

Ten or more counts support this clone. The rearrangement joins TRBV20-1 to TRBJ1-3; D possibly corresponds to TRBD1 (6 bases). This CDR3 spans 16 amino acids. Between the trimmed V and J ends, which lost 0 bases and 1 base, there was a span of 13 bases. Germline values: CDR1 DFQATT, CDR2 SNEGSKA (reference sequence). The CDR3 sequence: CSARDTGKVSGNTIYF. The CDR3 DNA sequence: TGCAGTGCTAGAGATACAGGGAAAGTGTCTGGAAACACCATATATTTT.

This clone was seen at least ten times. This sample includes further DNA sequences coding for the same CDR3. This chain uses TRBV20-1 with TRBJ2-1; D uncertain. V shed 4 bases and J shed 0 bases, with 13 bases lying between them. There are 15 residues in the CDR3. Germline assignment: CDR1 DFQATT and CDR2 SNEGSKA (reference sequence). As DNA, the CDR3 is TGCAGTGCTATCTACGGATCCAGCTCCTACAATGAGCAGTTCTTC. It codes for CSAIYGSSSYNEQFF.

This clone was counted between two and nine times. This sequence joins TRBV19 and TRBJ1-2; TRBD1 aligns across 7 bases. Trimming removed 4 bases from V and 4 bases from J; junction bases left unmatched: 9. CDR3 length: 15 residues. From germline, CDR1 is LNHDA and CDR2 SQIVND (reference sequence). CDR3 in amino acids: CASSTQQGQIYGYTF. The CDR3 nucleotides read TGTGCCAGTAGTACCCAACAGGGACAGATCTATGGCTACACCTTC.

This clone was observed at least ten times. The chain carries TRBV13 and TRBJ1-4, with 7 nucleotides matching TRBD1. Germline lookup yields CDR1 PRHDT and CDR2 FYEKMQ (reference sequence). The V segment lost 5 bases and the J segment 5 bases; nucleotides outside the gene matches: 5. CDR3 length equals 14 residues. The CDR3 coding sequence is TGTGCCAGCAGCCTCAGGGGGGGCAATGAAAAACTGTTTTTT. Encoded protein: CASSLRGGNEKLFF.

At least ten counts were recorded for this clone. V and J are TRBV2 and TRBJ2-3; 13 bases agree with TRBD2. Germline V CDR1 and CDR2: SNHLY, FYNNEI. J gave up 8 bases and V 7 bases, and 9 bases lay outside the gene matches. This CDR3 region has 15 residues. The CDR3 is CASNYGLAGVSTQYF. CDR3 DNA sequence: TGTGCCAGCAACTACGGACTAGCGGGAGTTAGTACGCAGTATTTT.

This chain connects TRBV5-1 to TRBJ2-3; D unclear. Trimming left V 2 bases short and J 2 bases short, with 9 bases between. The CDR3 loop spans 14 amino acids. The germline CDR1 and CDR2 sequences are SGHRS and YFSETQ. The CDR3 reads CASSFSSPTDTQYF. The CDR3 nucleotides read TGCGCCAGCAGCTTCAGCTCCCCCACAGATACGCAGTATTTT.

This clone rates as medium-sized. The V and J genes are TRBV6-1 and TRBJ2-7; 13 bases fit TRBD2. The CDR3 runs to 16 residues. After removal of 5 bases from V and 3 bases from J, the junction contained 7 bases not matched to a gene. Germline V lookup: CDR1 MNHNS, CDR2 SASEGT. CDR3 amino acids: CASSPTGLAGHYEQYF. CDR3 nucleotide sequence: TGTGCCAGCAGTCCTACGGGACTAGCGGGGCACTACGAGCAGTACTTC.

This clone is medium-sized (0.01 to 0.1%) within its sample. V usage is TRBV6-1 and J usage is TRBJ1-6, with 9 nucleotides matching TRBD1. CDR3 length: 14 residues. V lost 6 bases, J lost 9 bases, and 6 bases stayed unmatched. Germline CDR1 MNHNS, CDR2 SASEGT. CDR3 DNA sequence: TGTGCCAGCAGGCCGGGACAGGGTGCTTCACCCCTCCACTTT. Its translation is CASRPGQGASPLHF.

This clone appeared many times. The CDR3: CASSVGDEQYF. For the CDR3, the DNA is TGTGCCAGCAGCGTAGGTGACGAGCAGTACTTC. The V call is TRBV9, the J call TRBJ2-7; D not certain. The CDR3 contains 11 residues. Trimming shortened V by 0 bases and J by 5 bases, and 3 bases separated the two germline ends. Germline CDR1 SGDLS, CDR2 YYNGEE. The whole variable domain, remainder taken from reference TRBV9 and TRBJ2-7, is DSGVTQTPKHLITATGQRVTLRCSPRSGDLSVYWYQQSLDQGLQFLIQYYNGEERAKGNILERFSAQQFPDLHSELNLSSLELGDSALYFCASSVGDEQYFGPGTRLTVT.

This clone came up many times. The chain joins TRBV18 to TRBJ1-5; 9 bases fit TRBD1. The CDR3 runs to 14 residues. The V and J ends lost 2 bases and 6 bases, in that order; junction bases with no gene match: 2. CDR1 and CDR2 (germline): KGHSH, LQKENI. CDR3: CASSPTGGGQPQHF. The CDR3 nucleotides are TGTGCCAGCTCACCAACAGGGGGCGGTCAGCCCCAGCATTTT.

The chain combines TRBV30 with TRBJ1-1, with D possibly matching TRBD1 (5 bases). Germline V lookup: CDR1 GTSNPN, CDR2 SVGIG (reference sequence). Between the trimmed V and J ends, which lost 2 bases and 7 bases, there was a span of 11 bases. The CDR3 totals 12 residues. The CDR3: CAWSPRGDEAFF. In DNA form, the CDR3 reads TGTGCCTGGAGTCCCCGGGGGGATGAAGCTTTCTTT.

This clone counts as medium-sized (0.01 to 0.1%). V usage is TRBV6-2 or TRBV6-3 and J usage is TRBJ2-2; 10 nucleotides match TRBD2. Unmatched junction bases numbered 2, after V lost 4 bases and J lost 3 bases. The CDR3 contains 15 residues. From germline, CDR1 is MNHEY and CDR2 SVGEGT. CDR3 bases: TGTGCCAGCAGTTCCGGACTAGCGGACACCGGGGAGCTGTTTTTT. Translating gives CASSSGLADTGELFF.

This clone was seen many times. The chain joins TRBV5-6 to TRBJ2-7; 10 bases map to TRBD1. Germline trimming cut 1 base from V and 3 bases from J; bases unmatched to any gene: 13. CDR1 is SGHDT and CDR2 is YYEEEE in the germline V gene. The CDR3 totals 18 residues. The chain's CDR3 is CASSLSADRGNWVYEQYF. The CDR3 DNA reads as TGTGCCAGCAGCTTGTCCGCGGACAGGGGGAATTGGGTCTACGAGCAGTACTTC.

The V and J genes are TRBV28 and TRBJ2-2, with a tentative D call TRBD2 (7 bases). The ends were cut back, 5 bases at V and 7 bases at J, with 17 bases in the middle. This CDR3 spans 15 amino acids. CDR1 and CDR2 (germline): MDHEN, SYDVKM. The CDR3 loop reads CASSHAGARGGELFF. DNA for the CDR3: TGTGCCAGCAGTCATGCGGGGGCCCGGGGCGGGGAGCTGTTTTTT.

This clone showed up just a few times. The chain uses TRBV2 and TRBJ2-3; D unresolved. V was pared by 1 base and J by 8 bases, with 10 bases between. The V gene's germline CDR1 is SNHLY and CDR2 FYNNEI. The CDR3 contains 13 residues. The CDR3 loop is CASSEDSARTQYF. The CDR3 DNA reads TGTGCCAGCAGTGAAGATTCGGCCCGTACGCAGTATTTT.

This clone was recorded a few times. The chain carries TRBV28 and TRBJ2-3; TRBD2 might be the D (6 bases). CDR1 is MDHEN and CDR2 is SYDVKM in the germline V gene. The length of the CDR3 is 17 residues. Trimming shortened V by 5 bases and J by 4 bases, and 22 bases separated the two germline ends. The CDR3 reads CASSTPLGLSESDTQYF. The CDR3 nucleotides read TGTGCCAGCAGTACCCCCCTGGGACTGTCGGAGTCAGATACGCAGTATTTT.

The rearrangement links TRBV9 to TRBJ2-7; 7 bases are a match to TRBD1. The CDR3 has 15 residues. V lost 0 bases and J lost 5; bases outside the gene matches: 8. Germline V gene lookup returns CDR1 SGDLS and CDR2 YYNGEE. The CDR3 DNA sequence: TGTGCCAGCAGCGTAGCTGGAACAGGGGTCAACGAGCAGTACTTC. This sequence encodes CASSVAGTGVNEQYF.